This TCR beta chain came from a study of blood T cell repertoires in COVID-19. Study as a whole: Sites across the United States, Italy and Spain contributed samples from acute and convalescent COVID-19. In each case, the material was cDNA or gDNA derived from T cells, B-cell-depleted T cells, or PBMCs.

The CDR3 is 14 amino acids. Unmatched junction bases numbered 2, after V lost 1 base and J lost 5 bases. CDR1 and CDR2 from the germline V gene are SGHAT and FQNNGV. Patients at the Seattle site were enrolled during active infection and followed longitudinally. Per the original methods: From reference gene primer amplification, estimates of nucleated cell counts were derived. Measured with immunoSEQ multiplex PCR; TCRdb has only the in-frame clones, and not every one. That table furnishes V, J and clone size, whereas the DNA furnished D and trimming. The sample lists under 450,000 clones; 88% were seen once.

V is TRBV11-2 and J is TRBJ2-5; 9 nucleotides line up with TRBD2. This sequence was found in a woman aged 45 to 65 with COVID-19, enrolled during active disease. Sequencing was done on a sample of peripheral blood. CDR3 residues: CASSLGLAGETQYF. The DNA for the CDR3 is TGTGCCAGCAGCTTAGGGCTAGCGGGGGAGACCCAGTACTTC.